These 23 T cell receptor beta chains came from one sample sequenced in a study of cytomegalovirus exposure and HLA in healthy donors. Researchers ran the PCR with 60 Vbeta and 13 Jbeta primers. Sequenced by immunoSEQ multiplex PCR; TCRdb stores in-frame clones only, minus some. The sample contains 150,000 to 200,000 clones, roughly 79% of which appear only once. Sequences were obtained from PBMCs. Source of these receptors: a male donor in good health and CMV-seropositive.

This clone was recorded once. The chain is built from TRBV7-6 and TRBJ1-1; 9 nucleotides align to TRBD1. Germline CDR1 is SGHVS and CDR2 is FNYEAQ. The CDR3 covers 15 residues. V was pared by 5 bases and J by 1 base, with 5 bases of the junction left unmatched. CDR3: CASSRGDRENTEAFF. CDR3 DNA: TGTGCCAGCAGCCGAGGGGACAGGGAGAACACTGAAGCTTTCTTT.

This chain uses TRBV6-1 with TRBJ1-4; D ambiguous. Trimming took 3 bases from V and 8 from J, leaving 13 bases between them. Looked up from germline, CDR1 is MNHNS and CDR2 is SASEGT. This CDR3 comprises 14 residues. In nucleotides, the CDR3 is TGTGCCAGCAGTGATATGGGAGGAGAGGAAAAACTGTTTTTT. Encoded protein: CASSDMGGEEKLFF.

The chain employs TRBV5-1 and TRBJ1-3; D possibly corresponds to TRBD1 (6 bases). The germline V gene encodes CDR1 SGHRS and CDR2 YFSETQ. The ends were cut back, 0 bases at V and 0 bases at J, with 10 bases in the middle. The CDR3 contains 16 residues. CDR3 amino acids: CASSLEGVSSGNTIYF. The CDR3 DNA reads as TGCGCCAGCAGCTTGGAGGGGGTCTCCTCTGGAAACACCATATATTTT.

About this clone itself: The same CDR3 arises from other DNA sequences in this sample as well. The gene calls are TRBV9 and TRBJ2-3, with 9 bases that match TRBD2. The CDR3 has 16 amino acids. Germline V gene data show CDR1 as SGDLS and CDR2 as YYNGEE. Trimming took 0 bases from V and 1 from J; bases not matched to a gene: 3. The DNA of the CDR3 is TGTGCCAGCAGCGTAGGGGGCGGGGGGGGCACAGATACGCAGTATTTT. It translates to CASSVGGGGGTDTQYF.

The chain uses TRBV4-1 and TRBJ2-3; 10 bases fit TRBD1. Germline lookup yields CDR1 MGHRA and CDR2 YSYEKL. This CDR3 is built from 17 residues. The V gene end was trimmed by 0 bases and the J gene end by 1 base; junction bases not matched to a gene: 4. CDR3 nucleotides: TGCGCCAGCAGCCAAGAGGACAGGGGGTATGGCACAGATACGCAGTATTTT. Translation: CASSQEDRGYGTDTQYF.

This clone was counted a few times. V usage is TRBV20-1 and J usage is TRBJ2-5; 7 bases line up with TRBD2. Germline assignment: CDR1 DFQATT and CDR2 SNEGSKA (reference sequence). The CDR3 is 11 amino acids. With 5 bases clipped from V and 11 bases from J, the junction kept 8 bases outside the gene matches. CDR3: CSAPLAREQYF. The CDR3 bases are TGCAGTGCTCCCCTGGCGCGGGAGCAGTACTTC.

This chain joins TRBV4-1 and TRBJ2-1, with 8 positions matching TRBD1. Per the germline V gene, CDR1 is MGHRA and CDR2 is YSYEKL. The CDR3 runs 17 residues. J was trimmed by 2 bases and V by 1 base; bases with no gene match: 7. CDR3: CASSQGSWTGPYNEQFF. CDR3 nucleotide sequence: TGCGCCAGCAGCCAAGGATCATGGACAGGGCCCTACAATGAGCAGTTCTTC.

The genes are TRBV4-3 and TRBJ2-5; no definite D call. V lost 2 bases and J lost 0, with 10 bases in between. The V gene's germline CDR1 is LGHNA and CDR2 YSLEER. The CDR3 sequence is 15 residues long. CDR3 sequence reads: CASSQSTTYQETQYF. The CDR3 bases are TGCGCCAGCAGCCAAAGTACAACGTACCAAGAGACCCAGTACTTC.

This CDR3 is CASSLSPDKYGYTF. In nucleotides, the CDR3 is TGTGCCAGCAGTTTATCCCCGGACAAGTATGGCTACACCTTC. The chain is built from TRBV27 and TRBJ1-2; tentatively, D is TRBD1 (5 bases). The CDR3 has 14 residues. V was pared by 0 bases and J by 5 bases, with 10 bases between. Germline CDR1 is MNHEY and CDR2 is SMNVEV (reference sequence).

This clone was observed many times. The rearrangement joins TRBV6-4 to TRBJ2-3; 10 bases line up with TRBD2. Germline loops: CDR1 MRHNA, CDR2 SNTAGT. The CDR3 runs to 15 residues. V lost 3 bases, J lost 5 bases, and 5 bases stayed unmatched. Here the CDR3 DNA reads TGTGCCAGCAGTGATTCTAGCGGGGGAGTAGATACGCAGTATTTT. It encodes CASSDSSGGVDTQYF.

V gene TRBV5-5 combines with J gene TRBJ1-4; D remains ambiguous. The V end lost 4 bases, the J end lost 5 bases, and 12 bases lay between the germline ends. From germline, CDR1 is SGHKS and CDR2 YYEKEE (reference sequence). The CDR3 spans 14 residues. The DNA of the CDR3 is TGTGCCAGCAGCACGTGGGCCCCAAATGAAAAACTGTTTTTT. The encoded protein is CASSTWAPNEKLFF.

The chain uses TRBV27 and TRBJ2-7; no reliable D call. Deletions cut 5 bases from V and 0 bases from J, with 14 bases between. The germline V gene has CDR1 MNHEY and CDR2 SMNVEV (reference sequence). The CDR3 covers 15 residues. This chain's CDR3 is CASSPLQKSSYEQYF. The CDR3 bases are TGTGCCAGCAGTCCGCTACAGAAGTCCTCCTACGAGCAGTACTTC.

In this sample, this clone turned up a few times. This sequence joins TRBV4-3 and TRBJ1-2; 7 nucleotides match TRBD1. V dropped 4 bases and J dropped 4; count of bases not matched to a gene: 6. The CDR3 is 14 residues long. In germline, CDR1 is LGHNA, CDR2 YSLEER. The CDR3 DNA reads as TGCGCCAGCAGCCTAACGAGGGACAGCTATGGCTACACCTTC. Residues: CASSLTRDSYGYTF.

The chain has TRBV6-1 and TRBJ1-5; 9 nucleotides agree with TRBD1. This CDR3 spans 15 amino acids. Unmatched junction bases numbered 6, after V lost 5 bases and J lost 4 bases. In germline, CDR1 is MNHNS, CDR2 SASEGT. The DNA of the CDR3 is TGTGCCAGCAGTTTGGGACAGGGCGGAAATCAGCCCCAGCATTTT. Its protein is CASSLGQGGNQPQHF.

The rearrangement joins TRBV13 to TRBJ2-5, with TRBD2 matching 7 bases. The CDR3 runs to 13 residues. V was pared by 3 bases and J by 5 bases, with 3 bases of the junction left unmatched. Germline CDR1 reads PRHDT; CDR2 reads FYEKMQ (reference sequence). In DNA, the CDR3 is TGTGCCAGCAGCTTCAGGGAGGGGGAGACCCAGTACTTC. Protein: CASSFREGETQYF.

The chain is built from TRBV12-5 and TRBJ2-4; D is perhaps TRBD1 (5 bases). V was shortened by 6 bases and J by 12 bases, with 15 bases between the two germline ends. Per germline, CDR1 LGHNT and CDR2 FRNRAP. There are 12 residues in the CDR3. This CDR3 reads CASGPNQGNQYF. The CDR3 DNA reads TGTGCTAGTGGCCCTAACCAGGGAAATCAGTACTTC. The whole variable domain, filled in from reference TRBV12-5 and TRBJ2-4, reads DARVTQTPRHKVTEMGQEVTMRCQPILGHNTVFWYRQTMMQGLELLAYFRNRAPLDDSGMPKDRFSAEMPDATLATLKIQPSEPRDSAVYFCASGPNQGNQYFGAGTRLSVL.

The rearrangement links TRBV30 to TRBJ2-2; D perhaps matches TRBD1 (6 bases). From germline, CDR1 is GTSNPN and CDR2 SVGIG (reference sequence). Trimming left V 0 bases short and J 6 bases short, with 23 bases between. There are 18 residues in the CDR3. CDR3 sequence reads: CAWSVEVAGEERPGELFF. The DNA of the CDR3 is TGTGCCTGGAGTGTAGAGGTCGCAGGGGAAGAAAGACCCGGGGAGCTGTTTTTT.

The chain links TRBV6-5 to TRBJ1-2; 7 nucleotides line up with TRBD1. The CDR3 has 13 residues. Germline V gene data show CDR1 as MNHEY and CDR2 as SVGAGI. The junction had 1 base not matched to a gene; V was cut back by 2 bases and J by 4 bases. The CDR3 region has the DNA TGTGCCAGCAGTTACGGACAGGTCTATGGCTACACCTTC. As protein: CASSYGQVYGYTF.

The V and J genes are TRBV4-1 and TRBJ1-4, with TRBD1 matching over 7 bases. The ends lost 3 bases at V and 5 bases at J; junction bases unmatched: 6. This CDR3 has 15 amino acids. CDR1 is MGHRA and CDR2 is YSYEKL in the germline V gene. CDR3 amino acids: CASSQPTGLNEKLFF. DNA of the CDR3: TGCGCCAGCAGCCAGCCGACAGGGTTAAATGAAAAACTGTTTTTT.

CDR3: CASSFAGPTGELFF. In DNA, the CDR3 is TGTGCCAGCAGCTTCGCGGGGCCGACCGGGGAGCTGTTTTTT. The chain carries TRBV7-3 and TRBJ2-2; TRBD2 is a possible D gene (6 bases). Germline V gene lookup returns CDR1 SGHTA and CDR2 FQGTGA. V was trimmed by 3 bases and J by 5 bases, leaving 10 bases between them. This CDR3 is built from 14 residues.

CDR3 in DNA: TGTGCCAGGAAACCGGGACAAGCGTCTTTGCACATTCAGTACTTC. Protein sequence: CARKPGQASLHIQYF. This chain links TRBV15 with TRBJ2-4, with D possibly TRBD1 on 6 matching bases. The CDR3 totals 15 residues. V was shortened by 10 bases and J by 8 bases, with 24 bases between the two germline ends. Germline-derived CDR1 and CDR2 are LNHNV and YYDKDF (reference sequence).

The rearrangement uses TRBV6-1 and TRBJ2-3, with a possible D match to TRBD2 (5 bases). V dropped 3 bases and J dropped 2 bases, with 18 bases sitting between them. The CDR3 totals 17 residues. Germline assignment: CDR1 MNHNS and CDR2 SASEGT. The CDR3 protein is CASSEHPGRLLTDTQYF. DNA of the CDR3: TGTGCCAGCAGTGAGCACCCGGGCAGACTACTCACAGATACGCAGTATTTT.

As DNA, the CDR3 is TGTGCCTGGAGTACGGACTGGGCTCATGGCTACACCTTC. Residues: CAWSTDWAHGYTF. This sequence joins TRBV30 and TRBJ1-2; D is ambiguous. Trimming took off 2 bases at V and 6 bases at J, with 13 bases between the two ends. From germline, CDR1 is GTSNPN and CDR2 SVGIG (reference sequence). CDR3 length: 13 amino acids.